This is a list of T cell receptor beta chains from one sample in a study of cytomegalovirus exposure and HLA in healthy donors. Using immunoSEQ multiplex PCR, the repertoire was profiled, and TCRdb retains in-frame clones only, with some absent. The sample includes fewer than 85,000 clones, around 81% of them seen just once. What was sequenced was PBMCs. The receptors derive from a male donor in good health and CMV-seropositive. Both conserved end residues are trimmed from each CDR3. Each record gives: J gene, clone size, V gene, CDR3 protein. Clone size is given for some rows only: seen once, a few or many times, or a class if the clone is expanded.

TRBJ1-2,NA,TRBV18,ASSPGAGAGQGGYT
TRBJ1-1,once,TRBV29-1,SVGHGWFNTEAF
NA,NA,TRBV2,ASSEGGQVVSYEQY
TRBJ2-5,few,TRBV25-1,ASLQQGGGVFETQY
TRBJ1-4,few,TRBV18,ASGRTNEKLF
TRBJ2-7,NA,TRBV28,ASIRRVYPHEQY
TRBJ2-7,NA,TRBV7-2,ASSLVAGGSSYEQY
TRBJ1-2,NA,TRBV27,ASSLEVGTGEGYT
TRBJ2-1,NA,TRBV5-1,ASSSPRGRSSYNEQF
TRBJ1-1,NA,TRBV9,ASSATTGGDTEAF
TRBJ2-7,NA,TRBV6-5,ASSFLLAGVEQY
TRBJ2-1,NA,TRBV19,ASSRLGLADSGNEQF
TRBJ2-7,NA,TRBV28,ASSPQAVPSYEQY
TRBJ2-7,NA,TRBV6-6,ASSLQGTSYEQY
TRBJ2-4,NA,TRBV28,ASSTYTGELAKNIQY